This T cell receptor beta chain was sequenced during a study of shared clonotypes between healthy human individuals. Study-level results: For sorted subsets, rarefaction showed incomplete sequencing despite large depth.

Details on this clone: Its target is not known.

The input for sorted-subset replicate PCRs was about 0.2 ug DNA, about 30,000 T cell genomes. Some clones are missing from TCRdb's copy, which holds only in-frame ones; the method was immunoSEQ multiplex PCR. Among around 980,000 clones listed, approximately 80% were seen once. This TCR derives from a man between 18 and 29 years old in good health. Some clones in this sample may be carry-over from other donors' samples. Sequencing was performed on memory CD4+ T cells from PBMCs. Subset described: CD45RA-negative fraction.

Here the CDR3 reads CASSSTTGHNEKLFF. The CDR3 nucleotides are TGTGCCAGCAGCTCGACGACAGGGCACAATGAAAAACTGTTTTTT. This chain uses TRBV11-2 with TRBJ1-4, with 7 bases aligning to TRBD1. CDR1 and CDR2 (germline): SGHAT, FQNNGV. V shed 4 bases and J 5 bases; nucleotides not matched to a gene: 7. The CDR3 totals 15 residues.